A single TCR beta chain is shown here with its context. The data stem from a study of blood T cells in healthy people across ages. A second about 7 to 11 cycle PCR used barcoded and J-beta primers. Each CDR3 protein is one row after TCRdb ran MiXCR on the 5' RACE reads. Of hundreds of thousands of distinct CDR3 sequences listed, nearly 60% are singletons. V lost 5 bases, J lost 6 bases, and 8 bases lay in between. The CDR3 consists of 12 residues. Germline-derived CDR1 and CDR2 are SGHTA and FQGNSA. Sequencing was carried out using blood. The rearrangement uses TRBV7-2 and TRBJ2-1; D is ambiguous. This TCR was sampled from a man between 25 and 39 years old in good health. CDR3: CASSTYANEQFF. The CDR3 region has the DNA TGTGCCAGCAGCACATACGCCAATGAGCAGTTCTTC.